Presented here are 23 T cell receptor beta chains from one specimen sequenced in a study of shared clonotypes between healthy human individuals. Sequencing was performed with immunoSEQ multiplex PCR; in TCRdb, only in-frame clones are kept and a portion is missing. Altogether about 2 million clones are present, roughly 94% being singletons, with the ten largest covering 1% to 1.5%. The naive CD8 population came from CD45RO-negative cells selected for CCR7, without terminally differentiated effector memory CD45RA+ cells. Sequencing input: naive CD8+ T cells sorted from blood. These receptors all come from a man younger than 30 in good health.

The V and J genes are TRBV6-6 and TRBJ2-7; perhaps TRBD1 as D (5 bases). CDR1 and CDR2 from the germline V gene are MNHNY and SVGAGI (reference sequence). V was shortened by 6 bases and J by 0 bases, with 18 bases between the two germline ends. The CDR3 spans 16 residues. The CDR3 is CASRALDSSTSYEQYF. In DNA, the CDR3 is TGTGCCAGCAGGGCTCTCGACAGTTCCACCTCCTACGAGCAGTACTTC.

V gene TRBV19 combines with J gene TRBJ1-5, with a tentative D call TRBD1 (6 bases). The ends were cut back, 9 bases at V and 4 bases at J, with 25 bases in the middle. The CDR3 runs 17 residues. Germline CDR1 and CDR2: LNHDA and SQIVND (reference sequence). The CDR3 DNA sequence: TGTGCCAGCACACAAAACAGGGCTGGGAGATATAATCAGCCCCAGCATTTT. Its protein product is CASTQNRAGRYNQPQHF.

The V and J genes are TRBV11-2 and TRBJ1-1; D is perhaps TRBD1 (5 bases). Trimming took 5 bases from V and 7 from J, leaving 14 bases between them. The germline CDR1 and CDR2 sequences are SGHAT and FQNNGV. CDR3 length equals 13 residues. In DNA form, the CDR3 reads TGTGCCAGCAGCCTGGACAAAATGAATGAAGCTTTCTTT. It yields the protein CASSLDKMNEAFF.

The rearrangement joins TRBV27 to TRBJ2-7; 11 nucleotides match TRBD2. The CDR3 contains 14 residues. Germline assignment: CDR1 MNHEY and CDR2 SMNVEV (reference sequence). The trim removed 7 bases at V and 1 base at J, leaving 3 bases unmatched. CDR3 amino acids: CASKLAGVSYEQYF. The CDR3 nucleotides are TGTGCCAGCAAACTAGCGGGAGTTTCCTACGAGCAGTACTTC.

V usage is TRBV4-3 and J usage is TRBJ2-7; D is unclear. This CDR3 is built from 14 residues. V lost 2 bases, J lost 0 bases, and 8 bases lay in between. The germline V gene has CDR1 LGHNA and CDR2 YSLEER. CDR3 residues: CASSQRHPSYEQYF. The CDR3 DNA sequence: TGCGCCAGCAGCCAAAGACACCCCTCCTACGAGCAGTACTTC.

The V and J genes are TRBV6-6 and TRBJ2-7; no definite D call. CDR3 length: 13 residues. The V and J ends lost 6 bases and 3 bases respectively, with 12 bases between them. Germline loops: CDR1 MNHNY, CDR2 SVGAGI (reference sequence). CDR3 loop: CASRIDTFYEQYF. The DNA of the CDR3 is TGTGCCAGCAGAATTGACACCTTCTACGAGCAGTACTTC.

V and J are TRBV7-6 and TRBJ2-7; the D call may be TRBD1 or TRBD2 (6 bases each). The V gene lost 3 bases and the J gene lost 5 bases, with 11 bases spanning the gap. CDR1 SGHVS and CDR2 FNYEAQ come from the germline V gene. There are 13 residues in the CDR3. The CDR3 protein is CASSFNREDEQYF. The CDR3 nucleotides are TGTGCCAGCAGCTTTAACAGGGAGGACGAGCAGTACTTC.

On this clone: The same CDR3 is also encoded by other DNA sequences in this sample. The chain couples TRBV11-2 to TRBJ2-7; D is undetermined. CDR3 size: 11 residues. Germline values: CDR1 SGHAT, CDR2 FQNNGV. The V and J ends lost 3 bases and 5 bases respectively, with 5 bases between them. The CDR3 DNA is TGTGCCAGCAGCTTTGGGGACGAGCAGTACTTC. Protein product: CASSFGDEQYF.

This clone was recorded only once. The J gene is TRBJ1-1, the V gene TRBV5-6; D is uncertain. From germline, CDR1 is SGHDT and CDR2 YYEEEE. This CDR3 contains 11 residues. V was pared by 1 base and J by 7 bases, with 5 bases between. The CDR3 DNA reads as TGTGCCAGCAGCTTGCTAAATGAAGCTTTCTTT. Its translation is CASSLLNEAFF.

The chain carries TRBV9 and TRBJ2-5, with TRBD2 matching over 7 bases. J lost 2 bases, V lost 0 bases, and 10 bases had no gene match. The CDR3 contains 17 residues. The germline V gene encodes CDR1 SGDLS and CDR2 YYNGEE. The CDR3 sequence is CASSVGVGREEQETQYF. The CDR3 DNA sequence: TGTGCCAGCAGCGTAGGGGTGGGGAGGGAAGAGCAAGAGACCCAGTACTTC.

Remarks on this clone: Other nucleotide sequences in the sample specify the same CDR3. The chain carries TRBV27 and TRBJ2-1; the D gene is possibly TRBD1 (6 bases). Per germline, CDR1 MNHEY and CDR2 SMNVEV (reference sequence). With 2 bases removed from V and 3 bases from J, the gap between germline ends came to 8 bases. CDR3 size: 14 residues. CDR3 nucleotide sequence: TGTGCCAGCAGTTTACAGGACAGCTACAATGAGCAGTTCTTC. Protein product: CASSLQDSYNEQFF.

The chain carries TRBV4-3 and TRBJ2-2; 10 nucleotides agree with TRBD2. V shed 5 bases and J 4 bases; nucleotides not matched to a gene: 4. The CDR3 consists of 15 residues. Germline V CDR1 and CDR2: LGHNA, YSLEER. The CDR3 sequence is CASSALAGGTGELFF. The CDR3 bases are TGCGCCAGCAGCGCATTAGCGGGAGGCACCGGGGAGCTGTTTTTT.

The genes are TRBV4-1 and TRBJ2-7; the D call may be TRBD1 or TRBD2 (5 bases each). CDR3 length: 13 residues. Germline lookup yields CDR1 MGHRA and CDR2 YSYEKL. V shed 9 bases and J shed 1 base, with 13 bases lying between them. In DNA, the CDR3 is TGCGCCAGTTCCGGGACCCAGTCCTACGAGCAGTACTTC. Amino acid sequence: CASSGTQSYEQYF.

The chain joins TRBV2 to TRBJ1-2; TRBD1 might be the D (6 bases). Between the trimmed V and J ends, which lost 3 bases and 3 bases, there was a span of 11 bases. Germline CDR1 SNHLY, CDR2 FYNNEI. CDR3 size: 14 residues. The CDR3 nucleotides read TGTGCCAGCAGTGACCCAGGGGATTACTATGGCTACACCTTC. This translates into CASSDPGDYYGYTF.

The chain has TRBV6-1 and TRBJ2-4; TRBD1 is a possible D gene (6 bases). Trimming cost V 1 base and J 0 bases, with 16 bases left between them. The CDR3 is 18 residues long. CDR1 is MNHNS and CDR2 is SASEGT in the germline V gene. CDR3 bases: TGTGCCAGCAGTGAAGGACAGGATCTAAATCTAGCCAAAAACATTCAGTACTTC. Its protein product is CASSEGQDLNLAKNIQYF.

The CDR3 bases are TGCGCCAGCAGCTTGGTTTATCGGAATGAGCAGTTCTTC. This sequence encodes CASSLVYRNEQFF. The chain employs TRBV5-1 and TRBJ2-1; D gene ambiguous. There are 13 residues in the CDR3. Trimming took off 0 bases at V and 7 bases at J, with 8 bases between the two ends. Germline V gene data show CDR1 as SGHRS and CDR2 as YFSETQ.

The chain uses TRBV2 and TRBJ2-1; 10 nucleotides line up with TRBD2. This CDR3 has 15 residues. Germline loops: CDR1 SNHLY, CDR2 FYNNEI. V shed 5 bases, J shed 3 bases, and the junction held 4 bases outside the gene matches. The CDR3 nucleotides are TGTGCCAGCAGTAGCGGGAGGGCCGGCTACAATGAGCAGTTCTTC. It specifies CASSSGRAGYNEQFF.

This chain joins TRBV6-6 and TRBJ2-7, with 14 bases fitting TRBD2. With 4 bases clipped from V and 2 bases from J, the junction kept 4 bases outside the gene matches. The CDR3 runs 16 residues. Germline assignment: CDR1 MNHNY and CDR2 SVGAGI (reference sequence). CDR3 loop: CASSLGLAGVTYEQYF. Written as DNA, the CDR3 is TGTGCCAGCAGTTTGGGACTAGCGGGAGTGACCTACGAGCAGTACTTC.

The CDR3 loop reads CASSTGTSSYNEQFF. Written as DNA, the CDR3 is TGTGCCAGCAGTACCGGGACTAGCTCCTACAATGAGCAGTTCTTC. The V gene is TRBV6-5, the J gene TRBJ2-1; TRBD2 matches at 8 bases. CDR3 length: 15 amino acids. The V and J ends lost 5 bases and 0 bases, in that order; junction bases with no gene match: 3. The V gene's germline CDR1 is MNHEY and CDR2 SVGAGI.

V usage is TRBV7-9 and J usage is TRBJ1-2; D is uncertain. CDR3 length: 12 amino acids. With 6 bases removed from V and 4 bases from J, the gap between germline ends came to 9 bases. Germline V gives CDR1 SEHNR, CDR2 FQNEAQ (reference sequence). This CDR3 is CASSYPLYGYTF. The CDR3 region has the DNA TGTGCCAGCAGTTATCCCCTCTATGGCTACACCTTC.

Written as DNA, the CDR3 is TGTGCCAGCAGCCAGGACAGCTCCTCTGGAAACACCATATATTTT. Its protein is CASSQDSSSGNTIYF. The chain employs TRBV7-2 and TRBJ1-3, with D tentatively TRBD1 (6 bases). The CDR3 is made up of 15 amino acids. Deletions cut 5 bases from V and 0 bases from J, with 11 bases between. Germline V gene sequence: CDR1 SGHTA, CDR2 FQGNSA.

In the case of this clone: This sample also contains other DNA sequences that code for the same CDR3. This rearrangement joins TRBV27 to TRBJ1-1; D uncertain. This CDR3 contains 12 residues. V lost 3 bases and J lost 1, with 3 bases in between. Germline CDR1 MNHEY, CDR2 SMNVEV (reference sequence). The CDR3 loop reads CASSFGNTEAFF. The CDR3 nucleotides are TGTGCCAGCAGTTTCGGGAACACTGAAGCTTTCTTT.

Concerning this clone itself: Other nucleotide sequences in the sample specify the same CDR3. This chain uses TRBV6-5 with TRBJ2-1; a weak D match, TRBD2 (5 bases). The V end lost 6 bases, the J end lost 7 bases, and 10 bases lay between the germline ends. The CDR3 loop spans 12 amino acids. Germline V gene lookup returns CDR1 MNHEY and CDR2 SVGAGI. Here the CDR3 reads CASSYPGNEQFF. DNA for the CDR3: TGTGCCAGCAGCTACCCGGGAAATGAGCAGTTCTTC.